These T cell receptor beta chains were read from a single sample in a study of Ad26.COV2.S vaccination and SARS-CoV-2 variants. The table came from immunoSEQ multiplex PCR; TCRdb's copy has only in-frame clones and leaves some out. Here the sample spans some 180,000 clones, approximately 90% being singletons. This sample comprised peripheral blood, obtained after recovery from COVID-19. Receptor source: a human donor who had recovered from COVID-19. CDR3s include the opening cysteine and the closing phenylalanine or tryptophan. A D gene is named only where the DNA matches it firmly. Clone size is shown for a subset of rows, as once, few, many or a class of expanded clone.

V gene,clone size,D gene,J gene,CDR3 protein
TRBV4-1,NA,NA,TRBJ2-2,CASSQDLGLSAEELFF
TRBV29-1,NA,NA,TRBJ2-3,CSATLGHTSTDTQYF
TRBV13,NA,TRBD1,TRBJ1-2,CASSWDRGPSGYTF
TRBV7-2,NA,NA,TRBJ2-1,CASSTHYSLGYNEQFF
TRBV6-6,NA,NA,TRBJ1-4,CASRSTDRKKEKLFF
TRBV21-1,NA,NA,TRBJ2-7,CASSKQGGGYEQYF
TRBV30,NA,TRBD1,TRBJ1-3,CAWSRTGFDTIYF
TRBV9,NA,NA,TRBJ2-4,CASSEGGTTDIQYF
TRBV5-1,NA,TRBD2,TRBJ2-1,CASSSISGSLGNEQFF
TRBV7-3,NA,NA,TRBJ2-1,CASSSRPSGNEQFF
TRBV15,once,NA,TRBJ2-5,CATSREGRREETQYF
TRBV25-1,NA,TRBD1,TRBJ2-1,CASSGTGAYNEQFF
TRBV19,NA,NA,TRBJ2-2,CASKSQGSTGELFF
TRBV6-5,NA,NA,TRBJ2-7,CASSPGLGEQYF
TRBV11-3,NA,NA,TRBJ2-1,CASSSDKNNEQFF
TRBV29-1,NA,NA,TRBJ1-5,CSAEEVGQPQHF
TRBV3-1/TRBV3-2,once,NA,TRBJ1-5,CASSLYSNQPQHF
TRBV27,NA,TRBD1,TRBJ1-6,CASSLSGGTYNSPLHF
TRBV7-6,NA,TRBD1,TRBJ2-1,CASSLAPDRANEQFF
TRBV30,NA,NA,TRBJ2-1,CAWGGLTLYNEQFF
TRBV9,NA,TRBD1,TRBJ2-7,CASSPGTGGGYEQYF
TRBV29-1,NA,NA,TRBJ1-1,CSVPSWNTEAFF
TRBV19,NA,NA,TRBJ1-6,CASSIHPDRTGSPLHF
TRBV12-5,NA,TRBD2,TRBJ2-2,CASGLVPVTSGSKVGELFF
TRBV28,NA,NA,TRBJ2-2,CASSAYDFPTNTGELFF
TRBV12-3/TRBV12-4,NA,NA,TRBJ2-7,CASSWGDYEQYF
TRBV6-5,NA,NA,TRBJ1-1,CASKRGNTEAFF
TRBV11-3,NA,TRBD1,TRBJ2-3,CASSLGTGGSTDTQYF
TRBV12-5,NA,NA,TRBJ2-7,CASDGLRGEQYF
TRBV5-6,NA,NA,TRBJ2-4,CASSALARGGFNGDIQYF
TRBV9,NA,NA,TRBJ2-3,CASSVGGTSKRDTQYF
TRBV29-1,few,NA,TRBJ1-2,CSVVLGANYGYTF
TRBV5-5,NA,TRBD1,TRBJ1-5,CASSLRGQENIISNQPQHF
TRBV6-5,NA,NA,TRBJ2-3,CASSLGQYTDTQYF
TRBV7-6,NA,NA,TRBJ2-1,CASSPKAAGNEQFF
TRBV6-5,NA,NA,TRBJ1-5,CASSYQEHQPQHF
TRBV7-2,NA,TRBD2,TRBJ2-1,CASSLPGAGLARDGEQFF
TRBV25-1,NA,NA,TRBJ1-3,CAGGSNTIYF
TRBV7-2,once,NA,TRBJ1-6,CASSPPPGSYNSPLHF
TRBV5-6,NA,TRBD2,TRBJ2-7,CASSLGGSKYEQYF
TRBV19,NA,TRBD1,TRBJ1-1,CASSVPRDREGRSEAFF
TRBV2,NA,NA,TRBJ2-1,CASGLLGVSSYNEQFF
TRBV5-1,NA,TRBD1,TRBJ1-1,CASSPGQGRVNTEAFF
TRBV7-2,NA,NA,TRBJ2-2,CASSPGALGTGELFF
TRBV10-1,NA,TRBD1,TRBJ2-7,CASSELQGAGEQYF
TRBV10-3,NA,NA,TRBJ1-5,CAIGDNNQPQHF
TRBV15,NA,NA,TRBJ2-3,CATSRDGGGALEDTQYF
TRBV5-1,NA,NA,TRBJ2-7,CASSLVVLGTSYEQYF
TRBV7-8,NA,NA,TRBJ1-2,CASSSDGGLLGYTF
TRBV11-2,NA,TRBD2,TRBJ2-2,CASSRLAGGAGELFF
TRBV7-6,few,TRBD2,TRBJ2-7,CASSLGNTGLAGFRSGEQYF
TRBV19,once,NA,TRBJ2-7,CASSSTGEPYEQYF
TRBV6-5,NA,NA,TRBJ2-3,CASSRVGGDTQYF